This T cell receptor beta chain was recorded in a study of cytotoxic CD8 clonotypes in ibrutinib-treated CLL (dated by TCRdb to about 2021). For the study in its entirety: In this cohort, over 14 patients were treatment-naive and ten to twelve were relapsed/refractory, while under 18 had unmutated IGHV. Every remission and progressive disease sample was obtained while ibrutinib was still being received by the patients. The response samples were drawn at a median of approximately 11 months into treatment, with a range of about 6 to 36 months. Responses were partial in around 25 patients and complete in 2; after median about 70 months follow-up, some 15 stayed in remission and about twelve progressed. Samples averaged about 260,000 productive templates and 94,082 productive rearrangements. Cryopreserved peripheral blood mononuclear cells were collected at three points: before therapy, at response, and at either sustained remission or disease progression. Longitudinal samples were obtainable from about 30% of the 86 participants in the trial.

On a MiSeq, deep resolution sequencing aimed for a depth between 1 in 1 million and 1 in 200,000 T cells, with each clonotype covered 10x on average. TCR beta libraries were generated with the immunoSEQ hsTCRB Kit. As for how the authors treated the data: Data were analyzed with ImmunoSEQ Data Assistant and ImmunoSEQ Analyzer, with V, D and J genes assigned per IMGT definitions. Clonality, which ranges from 0 to 1, was calculated as one minus the normalized Shannon entropy of productive rearrangement frequencies. Only overrepresented clonotypes making up at least 0.05% of each patient's repertoire were included in the public clonotype analysis. Some 13 repertoires from age-matched healthy donors, obtained from immuneACCESS, served as clonality controls. Held by TCRdb, this immuneACCESS table contains in-frame sequences only and omits some clones. Under half of the omission traces to an unresolved V gene where checked; the cause of the rest is unknown. V and J calls and clone size are copied from that table; D and trimming were computed from the DNA. The sample records 100,000 to 150,000 clones, 80% to 90% of which are singletons. Approximately 2% of the sample belongs to the ten largest clones.

The junction carries 13 bases between V and J, which are trimmed by 3 bases and 1 base respectively. From its cysteine to its phenylalanine, the CDR3 spans 16 amino acids. Just the 48-base CDR3 DNA is kept, in frame starting at base 1. From a lookup of the germline V gene (reference sequence), CDR1 and CDR2 are LNHDA and SQIVND. What the research found in general, with its limitations: Sampling times were not matched between sustained-remission and progressing patients, and lymph node repertoires were not studied. Public clonotypes were rare and either shrank or stayed stable during treatment, and the rise in clonality at ibrutinib response reflected expansion of private clonotypes. Clonality rose at ibrutinib response, remained stable during sustained remission, and dropped back toward baseline at progression. Baseline clonality exceeded that of age-matched healthy donors and correlated strongly with circulating CD8+ T-cell counts.

Regarding this clone: No cognate antigen has been identified for it. There are no base qualities to consult, and no much larger clone falls within one base.

This sample's time point label indicates: 24 months on ibrutinib. For TCR beta library preparation, approximately 1.8 micrograms of genomic DNA was extracted from cryopreserved PBMCs. Longitudinal blood samples from CLL patients on ibrutinib monotherapy underwent high-throughput TCR beta sequencing. The patients took part in an open-label, single-center phase 2 trial of ibrutinib monotherapy. This material consisted of PBMCs, taken after 24 months of ibrutinib treatment. The sequence was collected from a human donor with chronic lymphocytic leukemia. This chain is built from TRBV19 and TRBJ1-5; matching of 6 bases hints at TRBD1 as the D gene. The nucleotide sequence is TGTGCCAGTAGTATGTGGCAGGGGAGCAGCAATCAGCCCCAGCATTTT. Its amino acids are CASSMWQGSSNQPQHF.